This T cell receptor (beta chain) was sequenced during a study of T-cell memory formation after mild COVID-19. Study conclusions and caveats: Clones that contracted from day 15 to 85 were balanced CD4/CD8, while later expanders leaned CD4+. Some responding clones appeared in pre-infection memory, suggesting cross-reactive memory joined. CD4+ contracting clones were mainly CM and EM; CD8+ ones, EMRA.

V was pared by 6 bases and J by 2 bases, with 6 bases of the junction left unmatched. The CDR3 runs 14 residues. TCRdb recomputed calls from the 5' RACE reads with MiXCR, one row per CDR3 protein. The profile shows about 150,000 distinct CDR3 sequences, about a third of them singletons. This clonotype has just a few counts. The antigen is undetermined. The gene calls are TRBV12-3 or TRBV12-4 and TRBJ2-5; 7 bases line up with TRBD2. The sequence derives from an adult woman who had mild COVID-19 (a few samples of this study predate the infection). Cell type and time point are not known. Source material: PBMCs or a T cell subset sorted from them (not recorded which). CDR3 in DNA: TGTGCCAGCAGCTCGCCCGGGAGGCAAGAGACCCAGTACTTC. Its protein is CASSSPGRQETQYF.